This TCR beta chain stems from a study of T cell repertoires in cytomegalovirus infection. One entry per CDR3 protein results from TCRdb running MiXCR on the reads. The sample carries roughly 230,000 distinct CDR3 sequences, 6% to 8% recorded once. This clonotype was counted many times. The CDR3 totals 15 residues. CDR1 is MNHEY, CDR2 SVGAGI, per germline. Trimming pared 0 bases from V and 3 bases from J, leaving 9 bases between. The sequencing sample was made of PBMCs. The gene calls are TRBV6-5 and TRBJ2-1; a weak D match, TRBD2 (6 bases). This sequence was found in a human donor in good health (CMV status not recorded). Some clones in this sample may be carry-over from other donors' samples. In DNA form, the CDR3 reads TGTGCCAGCAGTTACTCGCGCGGGGACTACAATGAGCAGTTCTTC. Protein: CASSYSRGDYNEQFF.